These T cell receptor beta chains were read from a single sample in a study of Tregs in tolerant kidney transplant recipients. TCRdb's copy holds only in-frame clones and misses some; the assay was immunoSEQ multiplex PCR. The sample includes 65,000 to 85,000 clones, roughly nine tenths of them seen just once. Sample: CD4+ T cells from blood (PBMCs), taken 24 months after the transplant. The source of these receptors is a human patient who received a combined kidney and bone marrow transplant. Among the T cells, some may be from the graft donor. CDR3s include the opening cysteine and the closing phenylalanine or tryptophan. Fields, in order: J gene, D gene, V gene, clone size, CDR3 protein, CDR3 DNA. The D gene is left open where the match is weak. The size entry is marked missing in some rows and otherwise reads once, few, many or a size class.

>TRBJ1-5|TRBD1|TRBV5-1|-
CAGHSGQGGVLMLQPQHF
TGCGCCGGACACTCCGGACAGGGCGGCGTTCTTATGCTTCAGCCCCAGCATTTT
>TRBJ1-1|TRBD1|TRBV11-2|-
CASSLRTGQTNTEAFF
TGTGCCAGCAGCCTAAGGACGGGACAGACAAACACTGAAGCTTTCTTT
>TRBJ1-1|-|TRBV6-1|-
CASSEAWGGTEAFF
TGTGCCAGCAGTGAAGCATGGGGAGGAACTGAAGCTTTCTTT
>TRBJ1-1|-|TRBV5-4|-
CASSLDVPRGNTEAFF
TGTGCCAGCAGCTTGGATGTCCCCAGGGGGAACACTGAAGCTTTCTTT
>TRBJ1-3|TRBD1|TRBV25-1|few
CASSEFRGRGNTIYF
TGTGCCAGCAGCGAATTCAGGGGGAGAGGAAACACCATATATTTT
>TRBJ1-4|-|TRBV7-2|few
CASSSRNEKLFF
TGTGCCAGCAGCTCTCGTAATGAAAAACTGTTTTTT
>TRBJ2-1|TRBD2|TRBV4-1|-
CASSQVAGTPFF
TGCGCCAGCAGCCAGGTAGCGGGAACTCCGTTCTTC
>TRBJ2-2|-|TRBV7-2|-
CASSLNGRNTGELFF
TGTGCCAGCAGCTTAAATGGGAGGAACACCGGGGAGCTGTTTTTT
>TRBJ2-1|TRBD2|TRBV7-2|-
CASSPLAGLYNEQFF
TGTGCCAGCAGCCCACTAGCGGGGTTGTACAATGAGCAGTTCTTC
>TRBJ1-4|-|TRBV28|-
CASSLRVGGTNEKLFF
TGTGCCAGCAGTTTAAGGGTCGGGGGGACTAATGAAAAACTGTTTTTT
>TRBJ2-3|-|TRBV15|few
CATSRDVTHTDTQYF
TGTGCCACCAGCAGAGATGTTACTCACACAGATACGCAGTATTTT
>TRBJ2-3|TRBD1|TRBV15|-
CATSRESGTGTDTQYF
TGTGCCACCAGCAGAGAGTCCGGGACAGGGACAGATACGCAGTATTTT
>TRBJ2-2|-|TRBV4-1|-
CASSQVTPPGELFF
TGCGCCAGCAGCCAAGTTACTCCTCCCGGGGAGCTGTTTTTT
>TRBJ1-6|TRBD1|TRBV7-9|once
CASSAGTGLNSPLHF
TGTGCCAGCAGCGCCGGGACAGGGCTTAATTCACCCCTCCACTTT
>TRBJ2-5|-|TRBV30|-
CAWSVGLAYETQYF
TGTGCCTGGAGTGTTGGGCTAGCGTACGAGACCCAGTACTTC
>TRBJ1-2|TRBD1|TRBV5-6|-
CASSGGQTVNYGYTF
TGTGCCAGCAGCGGGGGACAGACGGTTAACTATGGCTACACCTTC
>TRBJ2-7|TRBD1|TRBV4-3|-
CASSQDTGATSEQYF
TGCGCCAGCAGCCAAGATACAGGGGCAACCTCCGAGCAGTACTTC
>TRBJ1-4|-|TRBV5-1|-
CASSLDPGYNEKLFF
TGCGCCAGCAGCTTGGATCCAGGGTACAATGAAAAACTGTTTTTT
>TRBJ2-2|-|TRBV9|-
CASSATGQNTGELFF
TGTGCCAGCAGCGCGACGGGACAGAACACCGGGGAGCTGTTTTTT
>TRBJ2-1|-|TRBV7-7|-
CASSLNQGEQFF
TGTGCCAGCAGCTTAAACCAGGGCGAGCAGTTCTTC
>TRBJ1-2|-|TRBV28|-
CASSTSGTNYGYTF
TGTGCCAGCAGTACGTCCGGGACTAACTATGGCTACACCTTC
>TRBJ1-3|-|TRBV7-2|-
CASSLVGGRNTIYF
TGTGCCAGCAGCTTAGTGGGGGGTAGGAACACCATATATTTT
>TRBJ1-2|-|TRBV23-1|few
CASSPPGGGHNYGYTF
TGCGCCAGCAGTCCACCGGGGGGGGGACACAACTATGGCTACACCTTC
>TRBJ2-7|-|TRBV7-4|-
CASRSGNRSYEQYF
TGTGCCAGCAGATCAGGGAACCGTTCCTACGAGCAGTACTTC
>TRBJ2-1|-|TRBV30|once
CAWSQLGNEQFF
TGTGCCTGGAGCCAACTAGGTAATGAGCAGTTCTTC
>TRBJ2-3|TRBD1|TRBV25-1|-
CASRDRVLLGQYF
TGTGCCAGCAGGGACAGGGTTCTTTTGGGGCAGTATTTT
>TRBJ2-2|TRBD2|TRBV7-8|-
CASSAAGGLSTGELFF
TGTGCCAGCAGCGCAGCGGGGGGGCTTAGCACCGGGGAGCTGTTTTTT
>TRBJ2-3|TRBD1|TRBV5-4|-
CASSRGGGRTDTQYF
TGTGCCAGCAGCCGAGGGGGCGGACGCACAGATACGCAGTATTTT
>TRBJ1-1|TRBD1|TRBV4-1|-
CASSRQGSDTEAFF
TGCGCCAGCAGCAGACAGGGTTCGGACACTGAAGCTTTCTTT
>TRBJ2-5|TRBD2|TRBV29-1|-
CSVEDPSGTQETQYF
TGCAGCGTTGAAGATCCTAGCGGGACACAAGAGACCCAGTACTTC
>TRBJ2-1|TRBD1|TRBV4-3|-
CASSAGGQLLYNEQFF
TGCGCCAGTTCGGCAGGGGGCCAATTACTCTACAATGAGCAGTTCTTC
>TRBJ2-1|TRBD2|TRBV18|-
CASSPLAGSSYNEQFF
TGTGCCAGCTCACCATTAGCGGGGAGCTCCTACAATGAGCAGTTCTTC
>TRBJ2-3|TRBD2|TRBV5-4|once
CASSSSGGHSTDTQYF
TGTGCCAGCAGCTCTAGCGGGGGCCACAGCACAGATACGCAGTATTTT
>TRBJ2-1|TRBD2|TRBV18|-
CASSPWLAGDEQFF
TGTGCCAGCTCACCATGGCTAGCGGGCGATGAGCAGTTCTTC
>TRBJ1-5|-|TRBV2|few
CASSEGTARGNQPQHF
TGTGCCAGCAGTGAAGGTACGGCCAGGGGCAATCAGCCCCAGCATTTT
>TRBJ2-1|TRBD2|TRBV5-1|-
CASSLGTSGVYNEQFF
TGCGCCAGCAGCTTGGGGACTAGCGGGGTGTACAATGAGCAGTTCTTC
>TRBJ1-3|-|TRBV25-1|-
CASSDSYLPGNTIYF
TGTGCCAGCAGTGATTCTTATCTCCCTGGAAACACCATATATTTT
>TRBJ2-2|-|TRBV7-2|-
CASRSGAQTGELFF
TGTGCCAGCCGGAGCGGAGCACAAACCGGGGAGCTGTTTTTT
>TRBJ2-7|-|TRBV28|-
CASSFLEGEQYF
TGTGCCAGCAGTTTTTTGGAGGGCGAGCAGTACTTC
>TRBJ2-5|TRBD1|TRBV5-6|-
CASSGAGTGPETQYF
TGTGCCAGCAGCGGAGCCGGGACAGGGCCAGAGACCCAGTACTTC
>TRBJ2-5|TRBD1|TRBV9|-
CASSPRSFNRDRGLGETQYF
TGTGCCAGCAGCCCACGTAGTTTCAACCGGGACAGGGGTCTTGGAGAGACCCAGTACTTC